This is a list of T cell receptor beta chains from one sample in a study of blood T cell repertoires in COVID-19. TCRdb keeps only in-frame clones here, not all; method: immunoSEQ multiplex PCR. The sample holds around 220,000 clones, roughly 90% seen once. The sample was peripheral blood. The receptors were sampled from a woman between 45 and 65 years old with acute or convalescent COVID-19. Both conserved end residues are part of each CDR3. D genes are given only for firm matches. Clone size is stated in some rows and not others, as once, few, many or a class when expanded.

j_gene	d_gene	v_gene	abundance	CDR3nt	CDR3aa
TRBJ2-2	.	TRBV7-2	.	TGTGCCAGCAGCTCACAGGGTTGGAGCACCGGGGAGCTGTTTTTT	CASSSQGWSTGELFF
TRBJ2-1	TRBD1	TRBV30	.	TGTGCCTGGACCATCACCGGGACAGGGCCCTACAATGAGCAGTTCTTC	CAWTITGTGPYNEQFF
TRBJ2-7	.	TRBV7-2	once	TGTGCCAGCAGCTTACCCGACAGAACCTACGAGCAGTACTTC	CASSLPDRTYEQYF
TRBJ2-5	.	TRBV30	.	TGTGCCTGGACGTCGGACACAGCCCAAGAGACCCAGTACTTC	CAWTSDTAQETQYF
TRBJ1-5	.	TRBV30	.	TGTGCCTGGAGTGTAGGGGACAATGAGGATCAGCCCCAGCATTTT	CAWSVGDNEDQPQHF
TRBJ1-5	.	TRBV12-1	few	TGTGCCAGCAGTTGGATTCGTTACGCGGGGAGTCAGCCCCAGCATTTT	CASSWIRYAGSQPQHF
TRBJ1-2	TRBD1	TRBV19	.	TGTGCCAGTAGTATAGCGGGACAGGGGGTAACCCGCTTTGGGTATGGCTACACCTTC	CASSIAGQGVTRFGYGYTF
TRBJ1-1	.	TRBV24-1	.	TGTGCCACCTTACAGGGTATGAACACTGAAGCTTTCTTT	CATLQGMNTEAFF
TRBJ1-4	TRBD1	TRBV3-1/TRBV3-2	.	TGTGCCAGCAGCCAGCCGGGACAGGATAATGAAAAACTGTTTTTT	CASSQPGQDNEKLFF
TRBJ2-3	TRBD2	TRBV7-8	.	TGTGCCAGCAGCTTAGGTACTAGCGGGGGAGGAAGAGATACGCAGTATTTT	CASSLGTSGGGRDTQYF
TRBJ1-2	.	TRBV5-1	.	TGCGCCAGCAGATCACCGTGGGGCTGGAACTATGGCTACACCTTC	CASRSPWGWNYGYTF
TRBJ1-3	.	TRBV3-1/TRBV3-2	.	TGTGCCAGCAGGGACCCGGACTTCGGAAACACCATATATTTT	CASRDPDFGNTIYF
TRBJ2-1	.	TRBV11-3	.	TGTGCCAGCAGCTCCCGGGACACAACCTACAATGAGCAGTTCTTC	CASSSRDTTYNEQFF
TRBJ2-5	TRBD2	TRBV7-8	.	TGTGCCAGCAGCCCTCGGGGGGCCCAGTACTTC	CASSPRGAQYF
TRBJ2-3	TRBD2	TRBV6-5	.	TGTGCCAGCAGTTACTCGTTGCGGGGGGGGACAGATACGCAGTATTTT	CASSYSLRGGTDTQYF
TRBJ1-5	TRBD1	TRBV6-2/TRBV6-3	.	TGTGCCAGCAGTCTCTACTCAGGGGCAGGGGGCCAGCCCCAGCATTTT	CASSLYSGAGGQPQHF
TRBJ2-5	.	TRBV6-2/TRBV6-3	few	TGTGCCAGCAGTTACTTAGGGGGAGAACCCCAGTACTTC	CASSYLGGEPQYF
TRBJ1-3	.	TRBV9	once	TGTGCCAGCAGCGTAGAATCATCAGTCTCTGGAAACACCATATATTTT	CASSVESSVSGNTIYF
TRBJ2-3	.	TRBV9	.	TGTGCCAGCAGCGTACTCTCACAGCAATCCACAGATACGCAGTATTTT	CASSVLSQQSTDTQYF
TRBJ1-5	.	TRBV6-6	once	TGTGCCACGAACGGAGGGAGGGACCAGCCCCAGCATTTT	CATNGGRDQPQHF
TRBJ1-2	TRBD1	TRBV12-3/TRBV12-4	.	TGTGCCAGCAGGACAGGGGCGCCAGAGGGCTACACCTTC	CASRTGAPEGYTF
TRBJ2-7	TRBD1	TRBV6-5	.	TGTGCCAGCGCCGCCGGGACAGCAGTAAACGAGCAGTACTTC	CASAAGTAVNEQYF
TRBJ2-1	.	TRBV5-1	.	TGCGCCAGCAGCTTGGGGCGGGTCTACAATGAGCAGTTCTTC	CASSLGRVYNEQFF
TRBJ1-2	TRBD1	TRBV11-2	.	TGTGCCAGCAGCTTAGGACAGGGGGTAGGAGGCTACACCTTC	CASSLGQGVGGYTF
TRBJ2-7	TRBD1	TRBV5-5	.	TGTGCCAGCAGCTACACCGGGACAGAATTCTACGAGCAGTACTTC	CASSYTGTEFYEQYF
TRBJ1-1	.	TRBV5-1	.	TGCGCCAGCAGCTCCCTGGGGGGGACGGGCACTGAAGCTTTCTTT	CASSSLGGTGTEAFF
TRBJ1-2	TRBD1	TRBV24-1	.	TGTGCCACCAGTGACGGTGGGACAGCAGCTAACTATGGCTACACCTTC	CATSDGGTAANYGYTF
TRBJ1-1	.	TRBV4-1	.	TGCGCCAGCAGCCAAGGTGAGACTGAAGCTTTCTTT	CASSQGETEAFF
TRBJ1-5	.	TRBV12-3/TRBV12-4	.	TGTGCCAGTCAGCTGGGGCCAAATCAGCCCCAGCATTTT	CASQLGPNQPQHF
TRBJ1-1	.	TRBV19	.	TGTGCCAGTAACTTTGACAGGTCGAACACTGAAGCTTTCTTT	CASNFDRSNTEAFF
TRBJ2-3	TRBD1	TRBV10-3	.	TGTGCCATCAGAGGGACAGACACAGATACGCAGTATTTT	CAIRGTDTDTQYF
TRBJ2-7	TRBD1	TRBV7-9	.	TGTGCCAGCAGCTTAGCCCCCTTGTCAGGGGGTCTCTACGAGCAGTACTTC	CASSLAPLSGGLYEQYF
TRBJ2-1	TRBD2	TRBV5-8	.	TGTGCCAGCAGCGTCGGGACTAGCCCCTACAATGAGCAGTTCTTC	CASSVGTSPYNEQFF
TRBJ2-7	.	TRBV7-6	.	TGTGCCAGCAGCTTAGAAGGGACACCCTACGAGCAGTACTTC	CASSLEGTPYEQYF
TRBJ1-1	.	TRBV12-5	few	TGTGCTAGTGGTTCGGGAGGAGGGAGCACTGAAGCTTTCTTT	CASGSGGGSTEAFF
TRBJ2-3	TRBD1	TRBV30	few	TGTGCCTGGAGTGTGGCAGGGGGCATAGATACGCAGTATTTT	CAWSVAGGIDTQYF
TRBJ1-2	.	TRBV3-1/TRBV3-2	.	TGTGCCAGCAGCTACGGACAGCATACTAACTATGGCTACACCTTC	CASSYGQHTNYGYTF
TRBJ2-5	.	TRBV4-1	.	TGCGCCAGCAGCCCCTCCGCGGGGGCAGTTAAAGAGACCCAGTACTTC	CASSPSAGAVKETQYF
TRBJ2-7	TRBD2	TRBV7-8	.	TGTGCCAGCAGCTCTCGACTAGCGGCCTACGAGCAGTACTTC	CASSSRLAAYEQYF
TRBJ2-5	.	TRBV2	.	TGTGCCAGCTCGGGCGGGTTCCAAGAGACCCAGTACTTC	CASSGGFQETQYF